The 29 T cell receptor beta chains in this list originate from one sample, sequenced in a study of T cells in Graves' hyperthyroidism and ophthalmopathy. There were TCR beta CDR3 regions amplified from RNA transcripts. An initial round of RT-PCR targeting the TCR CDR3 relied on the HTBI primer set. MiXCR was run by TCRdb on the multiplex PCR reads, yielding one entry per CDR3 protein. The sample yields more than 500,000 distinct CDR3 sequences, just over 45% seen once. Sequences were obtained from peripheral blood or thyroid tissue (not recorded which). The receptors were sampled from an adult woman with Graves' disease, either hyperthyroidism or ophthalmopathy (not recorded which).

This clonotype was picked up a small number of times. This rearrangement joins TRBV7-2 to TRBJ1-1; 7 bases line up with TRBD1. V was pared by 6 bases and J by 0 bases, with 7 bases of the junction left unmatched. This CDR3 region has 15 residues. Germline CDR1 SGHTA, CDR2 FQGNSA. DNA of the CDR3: TGTGCCAGCAGTTTCAGGGGGTTGGTGAACACTGAAGCTTTCTTT. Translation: CASSFRGLVNTEAFF.

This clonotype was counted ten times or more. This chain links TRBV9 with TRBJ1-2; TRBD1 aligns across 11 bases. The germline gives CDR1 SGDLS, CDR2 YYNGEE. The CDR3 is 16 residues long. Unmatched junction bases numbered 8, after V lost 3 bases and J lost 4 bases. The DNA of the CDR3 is TGTGCCAGCAGCGCCGGACAGGGGGCAGACGGCTATGGCTACACCTTC. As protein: CASSAGQGADGYGYTF.

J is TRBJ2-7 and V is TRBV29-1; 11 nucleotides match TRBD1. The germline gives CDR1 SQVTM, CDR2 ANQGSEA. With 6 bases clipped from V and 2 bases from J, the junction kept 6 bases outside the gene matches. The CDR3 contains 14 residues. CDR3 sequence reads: CSVEGQGGPYEQYF. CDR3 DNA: TGCAGCGTGGAGGGACAGGGGGGACCCTACGAGCAGTACTTC.

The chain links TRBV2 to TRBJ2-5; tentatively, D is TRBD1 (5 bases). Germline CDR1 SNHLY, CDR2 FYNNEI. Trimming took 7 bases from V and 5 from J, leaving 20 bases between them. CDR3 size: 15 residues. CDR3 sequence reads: CASTSGRVLPETQYF. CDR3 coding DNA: TGTGCCAGCACTTCTGGCAGGGTACTCCCTGAGACCCAGTACTTC.

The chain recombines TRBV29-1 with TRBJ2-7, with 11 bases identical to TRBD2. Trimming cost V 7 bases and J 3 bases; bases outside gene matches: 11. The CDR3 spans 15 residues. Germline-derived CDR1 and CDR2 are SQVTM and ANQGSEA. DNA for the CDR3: TGCAGCGCTCGACTAGCGGGAACGCTGGGCTACGAGCAGTACTTC. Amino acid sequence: CSARLAGTLGYEQYF.

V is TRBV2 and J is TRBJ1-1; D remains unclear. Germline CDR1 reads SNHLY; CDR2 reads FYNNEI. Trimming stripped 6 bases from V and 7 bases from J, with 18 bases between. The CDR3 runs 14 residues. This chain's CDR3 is CASSYDMGNYEAFF. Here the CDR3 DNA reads TGTGCCAGCAGCTACGACATGGGTAACTATGAAGCTTTCTTT.

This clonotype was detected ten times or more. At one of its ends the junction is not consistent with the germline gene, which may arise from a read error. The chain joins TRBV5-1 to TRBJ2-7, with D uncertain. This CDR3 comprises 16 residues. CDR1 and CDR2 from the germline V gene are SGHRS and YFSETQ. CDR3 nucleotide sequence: TGCGCTAGCAGCCGTGATGGGCGGCAGGACTCCTACGAGCAGTACTTC. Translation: CASSRDGRQDSYEQYF.

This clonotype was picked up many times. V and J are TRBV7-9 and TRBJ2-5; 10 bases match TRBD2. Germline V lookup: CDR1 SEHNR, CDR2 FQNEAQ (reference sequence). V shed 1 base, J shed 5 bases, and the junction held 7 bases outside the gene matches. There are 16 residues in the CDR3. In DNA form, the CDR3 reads TGTGCCAGCAGCTTAGTCCTAGCGGGAGATGGGGAGACCCAGTACTTC. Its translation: CASSLVLAGDGETQYF.

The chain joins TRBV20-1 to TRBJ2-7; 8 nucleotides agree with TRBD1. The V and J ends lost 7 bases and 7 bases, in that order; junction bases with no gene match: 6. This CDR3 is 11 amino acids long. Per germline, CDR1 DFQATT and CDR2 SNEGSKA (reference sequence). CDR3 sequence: CSVQGASEQYF. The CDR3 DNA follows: TGCAGTGTCCAGGGGGCATCGGAGCAGTACTTC.

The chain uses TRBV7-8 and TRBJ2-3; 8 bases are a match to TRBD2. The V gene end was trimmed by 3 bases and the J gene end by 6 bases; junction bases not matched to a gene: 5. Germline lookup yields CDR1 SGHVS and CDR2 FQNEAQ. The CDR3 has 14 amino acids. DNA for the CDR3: TGTGCCAGCAGCTTTAGCGGGGAGGGGGATACGCAGTATTTT. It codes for CASSFSGEGDTQYF.

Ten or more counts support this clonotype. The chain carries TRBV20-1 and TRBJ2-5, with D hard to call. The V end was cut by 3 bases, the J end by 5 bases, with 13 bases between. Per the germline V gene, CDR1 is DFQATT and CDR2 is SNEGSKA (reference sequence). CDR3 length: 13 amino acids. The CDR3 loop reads CSARSPTQETQYF. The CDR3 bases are TGCAGTGCTAGGTCCCCGACACAGGAGACCCAGTACTTC.

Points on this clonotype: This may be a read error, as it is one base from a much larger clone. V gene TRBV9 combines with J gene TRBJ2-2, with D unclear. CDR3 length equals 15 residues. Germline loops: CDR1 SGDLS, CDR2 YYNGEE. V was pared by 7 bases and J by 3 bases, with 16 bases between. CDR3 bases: TGTGCCAGCGGCCCCCGTGGGGATGACACCGGGGAGCTGTTTTTT. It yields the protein CASGPRGDDTGELFF.

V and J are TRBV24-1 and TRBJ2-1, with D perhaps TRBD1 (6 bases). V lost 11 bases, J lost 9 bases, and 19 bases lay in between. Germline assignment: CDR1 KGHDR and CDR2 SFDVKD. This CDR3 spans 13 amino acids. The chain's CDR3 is CASSGMGAVEQFF. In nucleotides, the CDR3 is TGTGCCAGCTCTGGCATGGGGGCGGTTGAGCAGTTCTTC.

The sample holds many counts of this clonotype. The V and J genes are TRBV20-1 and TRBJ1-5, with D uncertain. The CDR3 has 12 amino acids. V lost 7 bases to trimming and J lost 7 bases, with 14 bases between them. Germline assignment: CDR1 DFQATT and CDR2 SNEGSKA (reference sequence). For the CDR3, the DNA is TGCAGTGTTAGGGAGGGAGGCCAGCCCCAGCATTTT. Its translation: CSVREGGQPQHF.

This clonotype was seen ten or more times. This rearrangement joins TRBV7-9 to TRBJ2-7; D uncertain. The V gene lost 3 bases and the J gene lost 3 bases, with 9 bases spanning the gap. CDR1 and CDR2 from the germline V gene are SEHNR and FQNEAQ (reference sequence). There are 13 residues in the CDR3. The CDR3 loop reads CASSFGSLYEQYF. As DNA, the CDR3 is TGTGCCAGCAGCTTCGGTTCCCTCTACGAGCAGTACTTC.

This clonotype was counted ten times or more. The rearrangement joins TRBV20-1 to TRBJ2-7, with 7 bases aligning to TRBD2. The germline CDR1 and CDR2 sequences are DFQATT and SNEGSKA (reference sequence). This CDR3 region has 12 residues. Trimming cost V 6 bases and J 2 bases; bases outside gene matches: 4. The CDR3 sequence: CSATGGTYEQYF. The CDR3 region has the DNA TGCAGTGCCACGGGAGGCACCTACGAGCAGTACTTC.

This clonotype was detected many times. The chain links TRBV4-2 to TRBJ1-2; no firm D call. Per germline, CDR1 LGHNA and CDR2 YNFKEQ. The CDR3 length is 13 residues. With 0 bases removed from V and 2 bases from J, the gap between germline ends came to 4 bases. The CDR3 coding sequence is TGTGCCAGCAGCCAAGATCAGAACTATGGCTACACCTTC. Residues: CASSQDQNYGYTF.

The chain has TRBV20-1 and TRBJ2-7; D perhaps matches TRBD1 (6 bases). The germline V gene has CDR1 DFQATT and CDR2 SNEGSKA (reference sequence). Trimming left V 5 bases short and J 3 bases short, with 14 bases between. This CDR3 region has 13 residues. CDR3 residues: CSAPRGGLYEQYF. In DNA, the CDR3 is TGCAGTGCTCCAAGAGGGGGTCTCTACGAGCAGTACTTC.

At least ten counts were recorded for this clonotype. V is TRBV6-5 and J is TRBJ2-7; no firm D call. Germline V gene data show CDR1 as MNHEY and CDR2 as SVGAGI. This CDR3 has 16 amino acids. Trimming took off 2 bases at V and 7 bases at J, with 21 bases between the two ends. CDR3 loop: CASSYRTLVGSMEQYF. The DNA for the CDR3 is TGTGCCAGCAGTTACCGCACCCTAGTTGGCAGCATGGAGCAGTACTTC.

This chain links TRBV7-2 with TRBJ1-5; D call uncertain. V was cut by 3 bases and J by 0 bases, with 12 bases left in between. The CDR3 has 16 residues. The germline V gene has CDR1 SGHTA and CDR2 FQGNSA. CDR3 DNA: TGTGCCAGCAGCTTGATGGGCAGTTATAGCAATCAGCCCCAGCATTTT. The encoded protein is CASSLMGSYSNQPQHF.

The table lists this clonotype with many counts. CDR3 nucleotide sequence: TGTGCCAGCAGCCAACTACCCTCGTACCTCCCCCGGAACACTGAAGCTTTCTTT. Protein product: CASSQLPSYLPRNTEAFF. The J gene is TRBJ1-1, the V gene TRBV4-2, with unresolved D. Trimming cost V 2 bases and J 1 base, with 20 bases left between them. Germline V gives CDR1 LGHNA, CDR2 YNFKEQ. The CDR3 is made up of 18 amino acids.

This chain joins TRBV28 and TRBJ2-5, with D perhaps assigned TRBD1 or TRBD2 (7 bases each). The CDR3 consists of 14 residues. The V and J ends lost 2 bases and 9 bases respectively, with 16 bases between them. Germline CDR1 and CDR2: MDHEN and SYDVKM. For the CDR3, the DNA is TGTGCCAGCAGTTTAGACAGGGAGGGTCAGCCCCAGTACTTC. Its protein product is CASSLDREGQPQYF.

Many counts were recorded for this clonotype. The CDR3 bases are TGTGCCAGCAGCTTATTTGGACAGGGGGCTTTCGAATCCACCGGGGAGCTGTTTTTT. It codes for CASSLFGQGAFESTGELFF. This sequence joins TRBV7-3 and TRBJ2-2; 11 bases map to TRBD1. The CDR3 is 19 amino acids. From germline, CDR1 is SGHTA and CDR2 FQGTGA. V gave up 2 bases and J gave up 4 bases; unmatched junction bases: 12.

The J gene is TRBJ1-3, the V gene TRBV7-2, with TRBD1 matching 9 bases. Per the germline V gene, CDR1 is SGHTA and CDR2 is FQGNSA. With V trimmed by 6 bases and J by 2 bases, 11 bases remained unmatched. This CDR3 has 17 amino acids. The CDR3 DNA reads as TGTGCCAGCAGGATAAAGGGGGGACAGGGCCCTGGAAACACCATATATTTT. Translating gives CASRIKGGQGPGNTIYF. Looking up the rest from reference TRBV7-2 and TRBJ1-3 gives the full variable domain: GAGVSQSPSNKVTEKGKDVELRCDPISGHTALYWYRQSLGQGLEFLIYFQGNSAPDKSGLPSDRFSAERTGGSVSTLTIQRTQQEDSAVYLCASRIKGGQGPGNTIYFGEGSWLTVV.

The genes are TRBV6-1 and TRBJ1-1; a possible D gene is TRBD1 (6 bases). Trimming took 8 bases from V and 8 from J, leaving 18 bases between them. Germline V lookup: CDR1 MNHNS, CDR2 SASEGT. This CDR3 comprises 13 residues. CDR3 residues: CASGPGGGVEAFF. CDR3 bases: TGTGCCAGCGGCCCGGGAGGGGGGGTGGAAGCTTTCTTT.

CDR3 nucleotides: TGTGCCAGCAGCCCTGGACAGGGACCCAGGGGCTACACCTTC. Translating gives CASSPGQGPRGYTF. The V call is TRBV7-2, the J call TRBJ1-2; TRBD1 matches at 8 bases. Trimming took 5 bases from V and 8 from J; bases not matched to a gene: 10. The CDR3 is made up of 14 amino acids. CDR1 is SGHTA, CDR2 FQGNSA, per germline.

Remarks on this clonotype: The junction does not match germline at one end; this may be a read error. The CDR3 bases are TGTGCCACCAGCAGAGATCGAGCTAACCATGGCTACACCTTC. It yields the protein CATSRDRANHGYTF. The V call is TRBV15, the J call TRBJ1-2; D call uncertain. Looked up from germline, CDR1 is LNHNV and CDR2 is YYDKDF (reference sequence). This CDR3 is built from 14 residues.

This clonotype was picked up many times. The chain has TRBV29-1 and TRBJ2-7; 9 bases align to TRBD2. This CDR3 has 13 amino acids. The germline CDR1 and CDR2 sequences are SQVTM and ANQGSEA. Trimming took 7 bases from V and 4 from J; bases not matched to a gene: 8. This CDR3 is CSARLADLYEQYF. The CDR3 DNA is TGCAGCGCAAGACTAGCGGATCTTTACGAGCAGTACTTC.

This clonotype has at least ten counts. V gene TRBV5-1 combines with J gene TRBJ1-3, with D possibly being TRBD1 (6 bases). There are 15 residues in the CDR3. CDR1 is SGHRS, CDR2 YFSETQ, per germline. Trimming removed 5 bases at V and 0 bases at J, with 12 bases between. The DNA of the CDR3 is TGCGCCAGCAGACCTACGGACAGCTCTGGAAACACCATATATTTT. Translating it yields CASRPTDSSGNTIYF.